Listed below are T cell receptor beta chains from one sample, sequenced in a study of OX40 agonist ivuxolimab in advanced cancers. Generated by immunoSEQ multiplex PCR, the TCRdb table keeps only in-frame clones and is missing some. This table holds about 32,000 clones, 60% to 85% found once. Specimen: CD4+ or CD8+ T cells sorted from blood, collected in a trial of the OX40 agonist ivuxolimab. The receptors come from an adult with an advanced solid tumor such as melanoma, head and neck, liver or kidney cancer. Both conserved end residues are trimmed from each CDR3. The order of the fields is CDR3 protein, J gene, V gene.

ASSQEKRPTPVGNTIY	TRBJ1-3	TRBV4-2
ASSFQTGGGYGYT	TRBJ1-2	TRBV7-2
ASSLGMVNTEAF	TRBJ1-1	TRBV27
ASSAESGGGGYT	TRBJ1-2	TRBV25-1
SATYGSRGYT	TRBJ1-2	TRBV29-1
AINDGQGGDTQY	TRBJ2-3	TRBV10-3
ASTAGAGSYGYT	TRBJ1-2	TRBV19
ASSFRGAGTDTQY	TRBJ2-3	TRBV28
ASSYRDSRRNEQF	TRBJ2-1	TRBV6-5
ASSSIFGGRGNGELF	TRBJ2-2	TRBV11-2
ASSQEPGVDEQY	-	TRBV5-4
ASSQRDLTDTQY	TRBJ2-3	TRBV18
ASTTTELYNEQF	TRBJ2-1	TRBV19
ASSYWGAGTGELF	TRBJ2-2	TRBV9
ASSLVESGELF	TRBJ2-2	TRBV7-9
ASSPSRGYEQY	TRBJ2-7	TRBV7-7
ASSSGTGPNQPQH	TRBJ1-5	TRBV18
ASSPITNEQF	TRBJ2-1	TRBV7-9
SVLTGRGYT	TRBJ1-2	TRBV29-1
ASSQDLDRSYEQY	TRBJ2-7	TRBV14
ASSTGGAKSYEQY	TRBJ2-7	TRBV7-8
AWSRTVKQETQY	TRBJ2-5	TRBV30
ASSFFGGYGYT	TRBJ1-2	TRBV11-1
ASSLLTSGGDREQF	TRBJ2-1	TRBV5-1
ASSPLTGEQF	TRBJ2-1	TRBV28
ASSLGQGFGNTIY	TRBJ1-3	TRBV5-1
ASSLRAPGGDIQY	TRBJ2-4	TRBV5-8
ASSWGETQY	TRBJ2-5	TRBV7-9
ASGPGQGRSSPLH	TRBJ1-6	TRBV28
ASSRWRGGGTETQY	TRBJ2-5	TRBV10-2
ASSAGVEQF	TRBJ2-1	TRBV25-1
ASSPGVDQPQH	TRBJ1-5	TRBV4-1
ASSRRPLGMNTEAF	TRBJ1-1	TRBV7-9
ASSRDTYLY	TRBJ2-7	TRBV19
ASSVLDRDQETQY	TRBJ2-5	TRBV25-1
ASRLTGGAGNEQF	TRBJ2-1	TRBV2
ASNRGGAGTEAF	TRBJ1-1	TRBV5-1
ASSDRSGRGNTIY	TRBJ1-3	TRBV2
ASSVKTAVRETQY	TRBJ2-5	TRBV2
ASSYFPVDTEAF	TRBJ1-1	TRBV6-5
ASSSLRGGNSPLH	TRBJ1-6	TRBV7-9
AWAGQGKSNEQF	TRBJ2-1	TRBV30
ASTRNIQY	TRBJ2-4	TRBV2
ASSYTGSPNYGYT	TRBJ1-2	TRBV6-5
SIRTGRQTQY	TRBJ2-5	TRBV29-1
ASSLARGPNTGELF	TRBJ2-2	TRBV11-2
ASSPGVTGPDTQY	TRBJ2-3	TRBV18
ASSNRGNSYNEQF	TRBJ2-1	TRBV9
ASSATGGGGTEAF	TRBJ1-1	TRBV2
ASRVAPGGGRTEAF	TRBJ1-1	TRBV5-1